Listed here is a single T cell receptor beta chain. The antigen is undetermined. This specimen belongs to a study of graft-versus-host responses after intestinal transplantation. Findings and caveats of the study: High graft-versus-host to host-versus-graft T cell clonal ratios marked allografts of patients with graft-donor macrochimerism. Investigators detected GvH clones in recipient marrow, with some emerging earlier in ileum or blood.

TCRdb's table, derived via immunoSEQ multiplex PCR, lists solely in-frame clones and lacks some. In the table there are about 50,000 clones, about 81% of which are singletons. Germline loops: CDR1 SGHVS, CDR2 FNYEAQ. This CDR3 has 14 amino acids. V was pared by 1 base and J by 1 base, with 4 bases between. This sequence joins TRBV7-6 and TRBJ2-2, with D hard to call. Sample: unstimulated CD4+ T cells sorted from spleen or lymph node cells, taken before transplant. The TCR sequence derives from a human donor who was the organ donor for an intestinal transplant. CDR3 protein: CASSLGGNTGELFF. The CDR3 region has the DNA TGTGCCAGCAGCTTAGGGGGGAACACCGGGGAGCTGTTTTTT. Supplemented by reference TRBV7-6 and TRBJ2-2, the full variable domain reads GAGVSQSPRYKVTKRGQDVALRCDPISGHVSLYWYRQALGQGPEFLTYFNYEAQQDKSGLPNDRFSAERPEGSISTLTIQRTEQRDSAMYRCASSLGGNTGELFFGEGSRLTVL.